This passage covers 3 T cell receptor beta chains from one sample sequenced in a study of cytomegalovirus exposure and HLA in healthy donors. 13 Jbeta primers and 60 Vbeta primers were used for the PCR. This table comes from immunoSEQ multiplex PCR, and its TCRdb copy is limited to in-frame clones, with some not included. The sample records 250,000 or so clones, over 65% being singletons. The sample comprised PBMCs. The receptors derive from a human donor in good health.

The V call is TRBV7-8, the J call TRBJ2-2; the D gene is possibly TRBD2 (5 bases). V was shortened by 5 bases and J by 2 bases, with 12 bases between the two germline ends. The CDR3 is made up of 15 amino acids. Germline loops: CDR1 SGHVS, CDR2 FQNEAQ. In nucleotides, the CDR3 is TGTGCCAGCAGCCACTGGACTTCAAACACCGGGGAGCTGTTTTTT. Protein: CASSHWTSNTGELFF.

This clone was recorded only once. CDR3: CASSVDLSSSYNEQFF. CDR3 sequence (DNA): TGTGCCAGCAGCGTAGACCTCTCGAGCTCCTACAATGAGCAGTTCTTC. The chain carries TRBV9 and TRBJ2-1; D gene ambiguous. The CDR3 extends over 16 amino acids. Trimming left V 0 bases short and J 0 bases short, with 10 bases between. Looked up from germline, CDR1 is SGDLS and CDR2 is YYNGEE.

This chain links TRBV15 with TRBJ2-2; D perhaps matches TRBD2 (5 bases). V shed 1 base and J shed 1 base, with 7 bases lying between them. Germline CDR1 reads LNHNV; CDR2 reads YYDKDF (reference sequence). The CDR3 sequence is 15 residues long. CDR3 sequence: CATSRVGGNTGELFF. CDR3 coding DNA: TGTGCCACCAGCAGAGTAGGAGGGAACACCGGGGAGCTGTTTTTT. The full variable domain, completed using reference TRBV15 and TRBJ2-2, is DAMVIQNPRYQVTQFGKPVTLSCSQTLNHNVMYWYQQKSSQAPKLLFHYYDKDFNNEADTPDNFQSRRPNTSFCFLDIRSPGLGDTAMYLCATSRVGGNTGELFFGEGSRLTVL.